One and the same sample provided the 30 T cell receptor beta chains below, sequenced in a study of cytomegalovirus exposure and HLA in healthy donors. 13 Jbeta primers and 60 Vbeta primers were used for the PCR. TCRdb's copy holds only in-frame clones and misses some; the assay was immunoSEQ multiplex PCR. Of about 170,000 clones listed, approximately 80% are singletons. The source material was PBMCs. These TCRs come from a man aged 18 to 30 in good health and CMV-seronegative.

The rearrangement uses TRBV11-1 and TRBJ2-3, with 9 bases identical to TRBD1. The CDR3 runs to 15 residues. The trim removed 4 bases at V and 8 bases at J, leaving 10 bases unmatched. The germline V gene has CDR1 SGHAT and CDR2 FQDESV (reference sequence). The CDR3 spells CASSSGTGNPTTQYF. CDR3 sequence (DNA): TGTGCCAGCAGCTCCGGGACAGGGAACCCCACTACGCAGTATTTT.

The V call is TRBV5-1, the J call TRBJ1-3; perhaps TRBD1 as D (6 bases). There are 15 residues in the CDR3. The V gene's germline CDR1 is SGHRS and CDR2 YFSETQ. Trimming stripped 7 bases from V and 0 bases from J, with 14 bases between. CDR3 nucleotides: TGCGCCAGCTCCTCGACAGGAAACTCTGGAAACACCATATATTTT. Its protein is CASSSTGNSGNTIYF.

The chain joins TRBV7-8 to TRBJ2-7; no clear D. With 5 bases removed from V and 2 bases from J, the gap between germline ends came to 7 bases. Per the germline V gene, CDR1 is SGHVS and CDR2 is FQNEAQ. This CDR3 region has 12 residues. CDR3 in DNA: TGTGCCAGCAGCAGAGCTCCCTACGAGCAGTACTTC. Protein sequence: CASSRAPYEQYF.

The rearrangement links TRBV2 to TRBJ1-2; 9 bases are shared with TRBD1. Germline CDR1 SNHLY, CDR2 FYNNEI. V was clipped by 6 bases and J by 2 bases; unmatched bases: 4. The CDR3 runs 14 residues. DNA for the CDR3: TGTGCCAGCAGCAGGACAGGGGTCAACTATGGCTACACCTTC. Its translation is CASSRTGVNYGYTF.

The rearrangement links TRBV19 to TRBJ2-2; a possible D gene is TRBD2 (6 bases). The CDR3 loop spans 16 amino acids. V lost 6 bases and J 4 bases, leaving 18 bases between the germline ends. The V gene's germline CDR1 is LNHDA and CDR2 SQIVND (reference sequence). The CDR3 reads CASSRLREVVTGELFF. CDR3 coding DNA: TGTGCCAGTAGCAGACTTAGGGAGGTGGTCACCGGGGAGCTGTTTTTT.

The gene calls are TRBV7-8 and TRBJ2-3; D may be TRBD1 (5 bases). V gave up 5 bases and J gave up 2 bases, with 11 bases separating them. Germline CDR1 SGHVS, CDR2 FQNEAQ. This CDR3 has 14 residues. CDR3 protein: CASSRGQNTDTQYF. CDR3 DNA: TGTGCCAGCAGCCGAGGACAAAACACAGATACGCAGTATTTT.

V and J are TRBV28 and TRBJ2-3, with TRBD1 matching 8 bases. This CDR3 comprises 14 residues. J lost 5 bases, V lost 6 bases, and 7 bases had no gene match. Germline-derived CDR1 and CDR2 are MDHEN and SYDVKM. The CDR3 protein is CASSQDREGDTQYF. The CDR3 nucleotides read TGTGCCAGCAGCCAGGACAGGGAAGGAGATACGCAGTATTTT. The variable domain in full, with the rest retrieved from reference TRBV28 and TRBJ2-3, is DVKVTQSSRYLVKRTGEKVFLECVQDMDHENMFWYRQDPGLGLRLIYFSYDVKMKEKGDIPEGYSVSREKKERFSLILESASTNQTSMYLCASSQDREGDTQYFGPGTRLTVL.

The rearrangement uses TRBV30 and TRBJ2-1, with TRBD2 matching over 9 bases. Germline CDR1 and CDR2: GTSNPN and SVGIG (reference sequence). Trimming at V came to 7 bases and at J to 6 bases, leaving 19 bases not matched to a gene. CDR3 length equals 17 residues. In DNA, the CDR3 is TGTGCCTCAAGTGGAGTGAGGCAGCGGGAGGCAGCCAATGAGCAGTTCTTC. This sequence encodes CASSGVRQREAANEQFF.

The table lists this clone with a count of one. This sequence joins TRBV11-2 and TRBJ1-1; tentative D call: TRBD1 (5 bases). Trimming took off 1 base at V and 7 bases at J, with 13 bases between the two ends. Germline CDR1 and CDR2: SGHAT and FQNNGV. The CDR3 runs 14 residues. CDR3 sequence (DNA): TGTGCCAGCAGCTTAGTATCGGGGGTAAATGAAGCTTTCTTT. Translating it yields CASSLVSGVNEAFF. Looking up the rest from reference TRBV11-2 and TRBJ1-1 gives the full variable domain: EAGVAQSPRYKIIEKRQSVAFWCNPISGHATLYWYQQILGQGPKLLIQFQNNGVVDDSQLPKDRFSAERLKGVDSTLKIQPAKLEDSAVYLCASSLVSGVNEAFFGQGTRLTVV.

The rearrangement joins TRBV7-6 to TRBJ2-1; D not resolved. The germline V and J ends were trimmed by 2 bases and 7 bases, with 6 bases remaining between them. This CDR3 is 12 amino acids long. Germline CDR1 reads SGHVS; CDR2 reads FNYEAQ. CDR3 coding DNA: TGTGCCAGCAGCTTACCCTTGAATGAGCAGTTCTTC. Protein: CASSLPLNEQFF.

The V call is TRBV10-1, the J call TRBJ2-3, with TRBD2 matching over 13 bases. Germline-derived CDR1 and CDR2 are WNHNN and SYGVQD (reference sequence). This CDR3 spans 15 amino acids. The trim removed 6 bases at V and 6 bases at J, leaving 6 bases unmatched. CDR3 sequence reads: CASSGTSGGDDTQYF. The CDR3, as DNA: TGCGCCAGCAGCGGTACTAGCGGGGGGGATGATACGCAGTATTTT.

A word on this clone: Lacking the conserved final phenylalanine or tryptophan, this CDR3 likely reflects a read error. The DNA is left out, because the CDR3 cannot be placed on it with certainty; the CDR3 is given as TCRdb lists it. The chain combines TRBV6-1 with TRBJ1-3; no check of the table's D call, TRBD1, against the DNA was made. From its first to its last residue, the CDR3 has 11 amino acids. In germline, CDR1 is MNHNS, CDR2 SASEGT. CDR3 amino acids: CASSEGDRVVI.

This clone was counted a few times. The V and J genes are TRBV30 and TRBJ1-2; a weak D match, TRBD1 (6 bases). CDR1 GTSNPN and CDR2 SVGIG come from the germline V gene (reference sequence). Deletions cut 7 bases from V and 2 bases from J, with 23 bases between. This CDR3 has 16 amino acids. CDR3 loop: CAFSPIGTLENYGYTF. The CDR3 DNA follows: TGTGCCTTCTCTCCAATCGGGACACTTGAAAACTATGGCTACACCTTC.

This sequence joins TRBV30 and TRBJ2-7; 7 bases align to TRBD1. Germline V gene lookup returns CDR1 GTSNPN and CDR2 SVGIG (reference sequence). There are 13 residues in the CDR3. The V segment lost 3 bases and the J segment 6 bases; nucleotides outside the gene matches: 8. CDR3 region: CAWRTGASGEQYF. The CDR3 DNA follows: TGTGCCTGGAGAACAGGGGCCTCTGGCGAGCAGTACTTC.

The chain uses TRBV7-9 and TRBJ2-7; TRBD1 is a possible D gene (6 bases). The CDR3 has 17 amino acids. Germline V CDR1 and CDR2: SEHNR, FQNEAQ (reference sequence). Deletions cut 1 base from V and 3 bases from J, with 19 bases between. DNA of the CDR3: TGTGCCAGCAGCTTAGTTGGGTGGGGGCCTTACCACTACGAGCAGTACTTC. It encodes CASSLVGWGPYHYEQYF.

This clone has a handful of counts. The chain employs TRBV7-3 and TRBJ1-4; 8 bases fit TRBD1. CDR1 SGHTA and CDR2 FQGTGA come from the germline V gene. V lost 2 bases and J lost 6; bases outside the gene matches: 11. CDR3 length equals 17 residues. The CDR3 bases are TGTGCCAGCAGCTTACGGTGTTGCAGGGGGCGGGATGAAAAACTGTTTTTT. Its protein is CASSLRCCRGRDEKLFF.

The chain joins TRBV6-1 to TRBJ1-2, with D perhaps TRBD1 (6 bases). The germline V and J ends were trimmed by 8 bases and 4 bases, with 17 bases remaining between them. This CDR3 is built from 14 residues. Germline CDR1 MNHNS, CDR2 SASEGT. The CDR3 sequence is CASGSTGWAYGYTF. The CDR3 DNA is TGTGCCAGCGGGTCTACAGGGTGGGCCTATGGCTACACCTTC.

The rearrangement links TRBV27 to TRBJ2-5, with D tentatively TRBD1 (7 bases). Germline lookup yields CDR1 MNHEY and CDR2 SMNVEV (reference sequence). The CDR3 has 15 residues. The germline V and J ends were trimmed by 3 bases and 6 bases, with 17 bases remaining between them. CDR3 residues: CASSFGGLTGKTQYF. CDR3 bases: TGTGCCAGCAGTTTCGGGGGCCTGACAGGGAAGACCCAGTACTTC.

The rearrangement uses TRBV19 and TRBJ1-1; 12 bases match TRBD1. With 6 bases clipped from V and 6 bases from J, the junction kept 11 bases outside the gene matches. Germline CDR1 is LNHDA and CDR2 is SQIVND (reference sequence). There are 16 residues in the CDR3. CDR3 bases: TGTGCCAGTAGACACGGGGGGGGACAGGGGGCTGCTGAAGCTTTCTTT. Translating it yields CASRHGGGQGAAEAFF.

This chain connects TRBV4-1 to TRBJ1-1; D possibly corresponds to TRBD1 (6 bases). Germline CDR1 and CDR2: MGHRA and YSYEKL. Trimming shortened V by 5 bases and J by 0 bases, and 13 bases separated the two germline ends. The CDR3 extends over 15 amino acids. The CDR3 DNA sequence: TGCGCCAGCAGCAGCCCCCAGGGGATGAACACTGAAGCTTTCTTT. It is translated as CASSSPQGMNTEAFF.

The CDR3 bases are TGTGCCAGCAGCCCAGGGTGGGATCAGCCCCAGCATTTT. Encoded protein: CASSPGWDQPQHF. The rearrangement joins TRBV27 to TRBJ1-5, with D maybe TRBD1 (5 bases). In germline, CDR1 is MNHEY, CDR2 SMNVEV (reference sequence). The V end lost 6 bases, the J end lost 5 bases, and 11 bases lay between the germline ends. CDR3 length: 13 residues.

V gene TRBV5-6 combines with J gene TRBJ2-1; 13 bases fit TRBD2. The V and J ends lost 0 bases and 9 bases, in that order; junction bases with no gene match: 9. Germline values: CDR1 SGHDT, CDR2 YYEEEE. The CDR3 length is 17 residues. CDR3 sequence reads: CASSLVLAGGSLGEQFF. The CDR3 coding sequence is TGTGCCAGCAGCTTGGTACTAGCGGGAGGGTCTCTAGGTGAGCAGTTCTTC.

The chain recombines TRBV6-5 with TRBJ2-7; 9 bases fit TRBD2. The CDR3 length is 15 residues. The V gene's germline CDR1 is MNHEY and CDR2 SVGAGI. The J segment lost 5 bases and the V segment lost 4 bases, leaving 9 bases of the junction unmatched. The CDR3 region is CASSSTVAGENEQYF. CDR3 nucleotide sequence: TGTGCCAGCAGTTCCACGGTAGCGGGAGAGAACGAGCAGTACTTC.

The sample holds a few counts of this clone. The gene calls are TRBV21-1 and TRBJ2-2; the table's D gene call, TRBD2, was not cross checked with the DNA. TRBV21-1 is shown as a pseudogene. The CDR3 is 12 residues long. The CDR3 DNA follows: TGTGCCAGCAGCAAACGGGGCGGGGAGCTGTTTTTT. Its translation: CASSKRGGELFF.

This clone was picked up a small number of times. The V gene is TRBV6-4, the J gene TRBJ2-1, with TRBD1 matching 7 bases. V dropped 5 bases and J dropped 4; count of bases not matched to a gene: 2. CDR1 is MRHNA and CDR2 is SNTAGT in the germline V gene. The CDR3 totals 13 residues. The CDR3 DNA sequence: TGTGCCAGCAGTAAGACAGGGTACAATGAGCAGTTCTTC. This codes for CASSKTGYNEQFF.

Written as DNA, the CDR3 is TGTGCCAGCAGTTTACAGGGGAAGGATCAGCCCCAGCATTTT. Its protein product is CASSLQGKDQPQHF. The chain couples TRBV27 to TRBJ1-5; tentative D call: TRBD1 (6 bases). Trimming pared 2 bases from V and 5 bases from J, leaving 10 bases between. The CDR3 covers 14 residues. Germline lookup yields CDR1 MNHEY and CDR2 SMNVEV (reference sequence).

CDR3 DNA sequence: TGTGCCAGCAGCGGACTAAGCTTAGCGGGTACGCAGTATTTT. As protein: CASSGLSLAGTQYF. This chain links TRBV6-1 with TRBJ2-3; TRBD2 aligns across 7 bases. V lost 6 bases, J lost 8 bases, and 11 bases stayed unmatched. This CDR3 has 14 residues. Germline-derived CDR1 and CDR2 are MNHNS and SASEGT.

V is TRBV5-6 and J is TRBJ1-5; the D is unclear. The CDR3 totals 12 residues. The germline V gene has CDR1 SGHDT and CDR2 YYEEEE. Trimming removed 4 bases from V and 7 bases from J, with 9 bases in between. CDR3 nucleotides: TGTGCCAGCAGCGCCGGAGGACAGCCCCAGCATTTT. Its translation is CASSAGGQPQHF.

The chain combines TRBV6-1 with TRBJ2-7; D might be TRBD1 (6 bases). The length of the CDR3 is 13 residues. CDR1 is MNHNS, CDR2 SASEGT, per germline. The V gene lost 4 bases and the J gene lost 2 bases, with 9 bases spanning the gap. The CDR3 protein is CASSGNRAYEQYF. The CDR3 bases are TGTGCCAGCAGTGGAAACAGGGCCTACGAGCAGTACTTC.

Only one count was recorded for this clone. The chain combines TRBV7-9 with TRBJ1-2, with D unclear. V shed 7 bases and J shed 4 bases, with 19 bases lying between them. Germline V gene sequence: CDR1 SEHNR, CDR2 FQNEAQ (reference sequence). The CDR3 is 15 amino acids. The CDR3 is CASTLFPIALYGYTF. The CDR3 DNA follows: TGTGCCAGCACCCTCTTCCCCATAGCTCTCTATGGCTACACCTTC.